This T cell receptor beta chain was identified in a study of spatial heterogeneity in lung cancer. TCRdb re-called the 5' RACE reads with MiXCR, one entry per CDR3 protein. The sample consists of around 98,000 distinct CDR3 sequences, 15% to 20% of them appearing once. This CDR3 has 18 residues. Germline loops: CDR1 MNHEY, CDR2 SVGAGI. Losses at the gene ends were 5 bases for V and 1 base for J; bases not matched to a gene: 11. Regarding time point: blood at routine non-recurrence follow-up after resection. The chain has TRBV6-5 and TRBJ2-5; 12 bases are shared with TRBD2. This specimen was PBMCs, taken at follow-up. This TCR was sampled from a male donor with early-stage non-small cell lung cancer. The CDR3 DNA follows: TGTGCCAGCAGTCTCCTCGGACTAGCGGGAAGGGGCCAAGAGACCCAGTACTTC. It is translated as CASSLLGLAGRGQETQYF.